A selection of T cell receptor beta chains follows, all from one sample in a study of cytomegalovirus exposure and HLA in healthy donors. Clones were sequenced by immunoSEQ multiplex PCR, and TCRdb holds only the in-frame ones, with some missing. This sample has more than 150,000 clones, with approximately 85% found just once. Sequenced sample: PBMCs. The receptor source for this set is a young woman in good health and CMV-seronegative. Each CDR3 is given without its conserved first and last residue.

j_gene: TRBJ1-1
v_gene: TRBV9
CDR3aa: ASSVMGDMNTEAF

j_gene: TRBJ2-7
v_gene: TRBV6-5
CDR3aa: ASSYGWTGSYEQY

j_gene: TRBJ2-6
v_gene: TRBV15
CDR3aa: ATSREPGGANVLT

j_gene: TRBJ2-5
v_gene: TRBV7-2
CDR3aa: ASSREQGKGQETQY

j_gene: TRBJ2-5
v_gene: TRBV5-1
CDR3aa: ASSLGQKKETQY

j_gene: TRBJ2-7
v_gene: TRBV11-2
CDR3aa: ASSLDLPSNYEQY

j_gene: TRBJ2-5
v_gene: TRBV2
CDR3aa: ASSEAARGETQY

j_gene: TRBJ2-7
v_gene: TRBV6-5
CDR3aa: ASGQDEQY

j_gene: TRBJ2-7
v_gene: TRBV11-2
CDR3aa: ASSFPGTYEQY

j_gene: TRBJ2-7
v_gene: TRBV28
CDR3aa: ASSLLRGLGGEQY

j_gene: TRBJ1-2
v_gene: TRBV7-9
CDR3aa: ASSPLQGARGYT